What follows describes a single T cell receptor beta chain. Germline V gene data show CDR1 as SNHLY and CDR2 as FYNNEI. Trimming cost V 5 bases and J 7 bases; bases outside gene matches: 7. CDR3 length: 15 amino acids. These data come from a study of cytomegalovirus exposure and HLA in healthy donors. The PCR made use of 60 Vbeta and 13 Jbeta primers. Repertoires were generated with immunoSEQ multiplex PCR, while TCRdb's copy carries only in-frame clones and drops some. The data hold approximately 140,000 clones, with 60% to 85% observed a single time. V usage is TRBV2 and J usage is TRBJ2-1; 11 bases align to TRBD2. The specimen sequenced was PBMCs. This sequence was found in a man between 18 and 35 years old in good health and CMV-seronegative. The CDR3 is CASSLLAGGPNEQFF. CDR3 DNA sequence: TGTGCCAGCAGTTTGCTAGCGGGAGGACCTAATGAGCAGTTCTTC.